This T cell receptor (beta chain) was captured by sequencing in a study of OX40 agonist ivuxolimab in advanced cancers. For the study at large: The diagnoses of dose-escalation patients were hepatocellular carcinoma, melanoma, renal cell or head and neck cancer.

The table came from immunoSEQ multiplex PCR; TCRdb's copy has only in-frame clones and leaves some out. The table lists approximately 99,000 clones, 91% of them singletons. Autoimmune disease history or systemic immunosuppression barred patients. Regarding this clone: Antigen specificity is unknown.

The ends were cut back, 2 bases at V and 7 bases at J, with 10 bases in the middle. CDR3 length: 13 amino acids. Germline lookup yields CDR1 SGHKS and CDR2 YYEKEE (reference sequence). Findings and caveats of the study: CD4+ and CD8+ blood T cells expanded clonally by week 6 at 0.1 to 3.0 mg/kg.

Sequenced here: CD4+ or CD8+ T cells sorted from blood, sampled in a trial of the OX40 agonist ivuxolimab. The clonotype originates from an adult with an advanced solid tumor such as melanoma, head and neck, liver or kidney cancer. This chain joins TRBV5-5 and TRBJ1-5; maybe TRBD1 (6 bases). CDR3 protein: CASSLDRLQPQHF. In DNA, the CDR3 is TGTGCCAGCAGCTTAGACAGGTTGCAGCCCCAGCATTTT.